The 15 T cell receptor beta chains presented below share a single source sample, sequenced in a study of blood T cell repertoires in COVID-19. Here immunoSEQ multiplex PCR was the method, and the copy in TCRdb shows in-frame clones only, minus some. The profile covers about 210,000 clones, with more than 70% appearing a single time and 7% to 10% taken by the ten largest. The sequenced sample consisted of peripheral blood. The origin of the receptors is a woman in her fifties or sixties with acute or convalescent COVID-19.

V is TRBV2 and J is TRBJ1-2; 8 positions agree with TRBD1. With V trimmed by 6 bases and J by 8 bases, 5 bases remained unmatched. CDR3 length: 12 residues. Germline CDR1 is SNHLY and CDR2 is FYNNEI. The CDR3 loop is CASRDRARGYTF. CDR3 coding DNA: TGTGCCAGCAGGGACAGGGCTCGGGGCTACACCTTC. Full variable domain (outside the CDR3, taken from reference TRBV2 and TRBJ1-2): EPEVTQTPSHQVTQMGQEVILRCVPISNHLYFYWYRQILGQKVEFLVSFYNNEISEKSEIFDDQFSVERPDGSNFTLKIRSTKLEDSAMYFCASRDRARGYTFGSGTRLTVV.

V gene TRBV6-5 combines with J gene TRBJ2-3, with D possibly matching TRBD2 (5 bases). Per germline, CDR1 MNHEY and CDR2 SVGAGI. The CDR3 is made up of 15 amino acids. Trimming cost V 6 bases and J 4 bases, with 17 bases left between them. DNA of the CDR3: TGTGCCAGCAGCCCCACTAGACAAAGGGCAGATACGCAGTATTTT. Its translation: CASSPTRQRADTQYF.

V and J are TRBV3-1 (or the pseudogene TRBV3-2) and TRBJ2-1; D is unclear. The germline V gene encodes CDR1 LGHDT and CDR2 YNNKEL (reference sequence). V was clipped by 4 bases and J by 6 bases, with 10 bases between them. This CDR3 comprises 13 residues. The CDR3 DNA follows: TGTGCCAGCAGCCGTCGACTCAGCAATGAGCAGTTCTTC. It specifies CASSRRLSNEQFF.

V gene TRBV27 combines with J gene TRBJ2-2; a weak D match, TRBD1 (5 bases). Germline V lookup: CDR1 MNHEY, CDR2 SMNVEV (reference sequence). The CDR3 is 12 residues long. V was clipped by 6 bases and J by 7 bases, with 9 bases between them. CDR3 region: CASRPDSGELFF. The CDR3 nucleotides are TGTGCCAGCAGACCAGACAGCGGGGAGCTGTTTTTT.

This clone was seen only once. The gene calls are TRBV6-6 and TRBJ2-5; D is possibly TRBD1 (6 bases). The CDR3 runs to 14 residues. The V end was cut by 0 bases, the J end by 5 bases, with 10 bases between. Per the germline V gene, CDR1 is MNHNY and CDR2 is SVGAGI (reference sequence). The CDR3 region is CASSYSGAEETQYF. Written as DNA, the CDR3 is TGTGCCAGCAGTTACTCGGGGGCAGAGGAGACCCAGTACTTC.

The rearrangement links TRBV5-8 to TRBJ1-1; TRBD1 agrees at 8 bases. The CDR3 covers 14 residues. From germline, CDR1 is SGHTS and CDR2 YDEGEE. The junction had 6 bases not matched to a gene; V was cut back by 3 bases and J by 5 bases. The CDR3 DNA reads as TGTGCCAGCAGCTGGACAGGGTCGGTAACTGAAGCTTTCTTT. It translates to CASSWTGSVTEAFF.

The chain recombines TRBV9 with TRBJ2-5; 10 nucleotides align to TRBD2. The CDR3 totals 17 residues. Trimming took 0 bases from V and 5 from J; bases not matched to a gene: 10. Germline CDR1 SGDLS, CDR2 YYNGEE. CDR3 DNA: TGTGCCAGCAGCGTAGAAGGAGCGGGAGGGCCCGGGGAGACCCAGTACTTC. Amino acids: CASSVEGAGGPGETQYF.

This clone was found once. This chain uses TRBV5-4 with TRBJ2-7, with TRBD2 identical over 7 bases. The V gene's germline CDR1 is SGHNT and CDR2 YYREEE (reference sequence). This CDR3 comprises 13 residues. V dropped 4 bases and J dropped 4; count of bases not matched to a gene: 5. CDR3 nucleotides: TGTGCCAGCAGCCCTAGCGGTGGATACGAGCAGTACTTC. This translates into CASSPSGGYEQYF.

The rearrangement links TRBV27 to TRBJ1-3, with TRBD1 matching over 8 bases. V trimming: 5 bases; J trimming: 4 bases; junction bases outside the gene matches: 4. This CDR3 has 14 amino acids. Germline values: CDR1 MNHEY, CDR2 SMNVEV (reference sequence). This CDR3 reads CASSPRDRGNTIYF. In DNA, the CDR3 is TGTGCCAGCAGTCCCCGGGACAGGGGAAACACCATATATTTT.

CDR3 sequence (DNA): TGTGCCAGCAGTGATCTTAAGGGGAGGGACACTGAAGCTTTCTTT. It codes for CASSDLKGRDTEAFF. The V call is TRBV2, the J call TRBJ1-1, with a tentative D call TRBD1 (5 bases). V was clipped by 3 bases and J by 3 bases, with 14 bases between them. Germline CDR1 and CDR2: SNHLY and FYNNEI. The CDR3 is 15 residues long.

V gene TRBV19 combines with J gene TRBJ2-5, with D tentatively TRBD2 (6 bases). The CDR3 runs to 13 residues. Germline lookup yields CDR1 LNHDA and CDR2 SQIVND (reference sequence). Trimming took off 8 bases at V and 1 base at J, with 11 bases between the two ends. The CDR3 DNA follows: TGTGCCAGTTCCCGGGACTTCCAAGAGACCCAGTACTTC. This translates into CASSRDFQETQYF.

V gene TRBV28 combines with J gene TRBJ2-7; D unclear. The CDR3 is 15 amino acids. Germline assignment: CDR1 MDHEN and CDR2 SYDVKM. V gave up 6 bases and J gave up 0 bases, with 15 bases separating them. The CDR3 loop reads CASSWRYYSSYEQYF. CDR3 in DNA: TGTGCCAGCAGCTGGCGGTACTATAGCTCCTACGAGCAGTACTTC.

This clone has more than one count but fewer than ten. One junction end does not reproduce the germline sequence, and a read error may be involved. The V call is TRBV6-1, the J call TRBJ1-5, with TRBD1 as a possible D gene (5 bases). The germline V gene encodes CDR1 MNHNS and CDR2 SASEGT. The CDR3 totals 15 residues. CDR3 sequence: CASTEAGGNNQPQHF. CDR3 nucleotide sequence: TGTGCCAGCACTGAAGCGGGGGGAAACAATCAGCCCCAGCATTTT.

CDR3 DNA sequence: TGTGCCAGCAGTGAAAGCAGGGCGGGGCTTCTCTCGGAAAAACTGTTTTTT. Translation: CASSESRAGLLSEKLFF. The chain combines TRBV6-1 with TRBJ1-4; weak D call: TRBD1 (5 bases). Germline CDR1 reads MNHNS; CDR2 reads SASEGT. CDR3 size: 17 residues. Trimming took off 2 bases at V and 8 bases at J, with 21 bases between the two ends.

This clone was recorded once. This chain links TRBV4-1 with TRBJ2-7; D is perhaps TRBD1 (6 bases). V lost 0 bases and J lost 3, with 15 bases in between. This CDR3 region has 16 residues. In germline, CDR1 is MGHRA, CDR2 YSYEKL. The CDR3 DNA reads TGCGCCAGCAGCCAAGATCAGCAGGGGAAGGGCTACGAGCAGTACTTC. Residues: CASSQDQQGKGYEQYF.